These 7 T cell receptor beta chains came from one sample sequenced in a study of CD4 and CD8 cells across lung adenocarcinoma regions. Using its own MiXCR run on the PCR reads, TCRdb lists one record per CDR3 protein. Counted here are 20,000 or so distinct CDR3 sequences, 50% occurring once; the ten biggest clones make up around a third. Sequencing input: CD8+ T cells from the margin of a lung tumor. All receptors come from a male donor with lung adenocarcinoma. The CD4 and CD8 labels of this study may be unreliable.

The CDR3 DNA is TGTGCCATCAGTGGGACATTATATGAGCAGTTCTTC. It encodes CAISGTLYEQFF. This chain uses TRBV10-3 with TRBJ2-1; weak D call: TRBD1 (5 bases). Germline CDR1 reads ENHRY; CDR2 reads SYGVKD. The CDR3 is 12 residues long. V was clipped by 4 bases and J by 8 bases, with 9 bases between them.

As to this clonotype: At one end the junction does not follow the germline gene, possibly because of a read error. The rearrangement joins TRBV10-1 to TRBJ2-3, with 9 nucleotides matching TRBD2. The CDR3 has 15 residues. Germline V gives CDR1 WNHNN, CDR2 SYGVQD (reference sequence). The CDR3 DNA follows: TGCGCCGGGGGGAGGGGGTGGCGGGAGGGAGAGACCCAGTATTTC. It yields the protein CAGGRGWREGETQYF.

The rearrangement uses TRBV6-5 and TRBJ1-2, with TRBD1 as a possible D gene (5 bases). Germline values: CDR1 MNHEY, CDR2 SVGAGI. This CDR3 has 17 residues. The V end was cut by 2 bases, the J end by 2 bases, with 18 bases between. This CDR3 reads CASSYMGAAGTNYGYTF. CDR3 sequence (DNA): TGTGCCAGCAGTTACATGGGAGCCGCAGGGACCAACTATGGCTACACCTTC.

The chain joins TRBV6-1 to TRBJ2-3; 10 positions match TRBD1. The trim removed 6 bases at V and 4 bases at J, leaving 4 bases unmatched. Germline values: CDR1 MNHNS, CDR2 SASEGT. The CDR3 totals 14 residues. CDR3: CASSRTGGSDTQYF. CDR3 in DNA: TGTGCCAGCAGCCGGACAGGGGGATCAGATACGCAGTATTTT.

The rearrangement links TRBV6-1 to TRBJ2-5, with D hard to call. Trimming took off 6 bases at V and 4 bases at J, with 12 bases between the two ends. CDR1 is MNHNS, CDR2 SASEGT, per germline. This CDR3 has 13 residues. The CDR3 loop is CASSPTTLETQYF. CDR3 bases: TGTGCCAGCAGCCCGACAACTTTAGAGACCCAGTACTTC.

This clonotype has at least ten counts. This clone may be a read error of a much larger clone one base away. V usage is TRBV6-1 and J usage is TRBJ2-1; TRBD2 aligns across 7 bases. The J call is doubtful: the DNA matches TRBJ2-7 better. Germline V lookup: CDR1 MNHNS, CDR2 SASEGT. The CDR3 runs to 13 residues. The CDR3 nucleotides are TGTGCCACAAAGCGGGATCTCTACAATGAGCAGTACTTC. Amino acids: CATKRDLYNEQYF.

This clonotype occurred a few times. A much more abundant neighbour one base away suggests this may be a read error. DNA for the CDR3: TGTGCCAGCAGGGGGGGGAGGGGGGGCAGGAACGAGCAGTACTTC. As protein: CASRGGRGGRNEQYF. V usage is TRBV6-1 and J usage is TRBJ2-5; the D gene is possibly TRBD2 (7 bases). TRBJ2-7 matches the DNA end more closely, so the J call is doubtful. The CDR3 runs 15 residues. The germline V gene encodes CDR1 MNHNS and CDR2 SASEGT.